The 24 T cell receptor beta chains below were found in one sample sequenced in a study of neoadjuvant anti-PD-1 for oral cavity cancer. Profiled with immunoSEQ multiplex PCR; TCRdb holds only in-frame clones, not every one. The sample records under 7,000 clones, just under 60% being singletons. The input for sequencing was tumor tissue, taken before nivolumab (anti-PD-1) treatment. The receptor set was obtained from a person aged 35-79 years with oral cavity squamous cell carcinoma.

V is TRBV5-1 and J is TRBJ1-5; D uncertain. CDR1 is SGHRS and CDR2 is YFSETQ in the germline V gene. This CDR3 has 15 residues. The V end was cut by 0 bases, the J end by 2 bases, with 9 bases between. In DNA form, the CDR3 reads TGCGCCAGCAGCTTGGGGGAGGCCGGCAATCAGCCCCAGCATTTT. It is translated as CASSLGEAGNQPQHF.

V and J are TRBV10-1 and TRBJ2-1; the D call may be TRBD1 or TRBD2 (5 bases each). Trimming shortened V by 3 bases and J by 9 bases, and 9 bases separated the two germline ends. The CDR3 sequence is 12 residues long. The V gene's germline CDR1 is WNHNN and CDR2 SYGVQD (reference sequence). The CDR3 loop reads CASSDPGTEQFF. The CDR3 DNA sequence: TGCGCCAGCAGTGACCCGGGGACTGAGCAGTTCTTC.

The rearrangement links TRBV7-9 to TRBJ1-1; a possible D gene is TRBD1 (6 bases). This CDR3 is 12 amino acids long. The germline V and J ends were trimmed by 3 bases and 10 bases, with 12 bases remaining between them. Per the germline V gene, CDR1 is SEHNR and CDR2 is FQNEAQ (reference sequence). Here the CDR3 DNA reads TGTGCCAGCAGCTTGGGGGGGCTTGGAGCTTTCTTT. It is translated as CASSLGGLGAFF.

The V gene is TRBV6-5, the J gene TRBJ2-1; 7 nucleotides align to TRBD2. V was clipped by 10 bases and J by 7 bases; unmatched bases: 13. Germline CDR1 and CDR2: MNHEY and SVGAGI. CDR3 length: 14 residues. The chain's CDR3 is CATQRGEWVNEQFF. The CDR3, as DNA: TGTGCCACCCAACGGGGGGAGTGGGTGAATGAGCAGTTCTTC.

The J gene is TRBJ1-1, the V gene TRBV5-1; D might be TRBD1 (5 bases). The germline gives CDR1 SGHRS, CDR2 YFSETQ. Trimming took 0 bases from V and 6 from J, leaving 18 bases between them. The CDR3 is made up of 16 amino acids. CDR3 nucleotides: TGCGCCAGCAGCTTGGCCTCTATCGGGGGGGTATCTGAAGCTTTCTTT. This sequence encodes CASSLASIGGVSEAFF.

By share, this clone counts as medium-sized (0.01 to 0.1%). CDR3 nucleotide sequence: TGTGCCAGCTCGTTGGAAGCCTATGGCTACACCTTC. Translating it yields CASSLEAYGYTF. The rearrangement uses TRBV18 and TRBJ1-2; no clear D gene. Germline V gene data show CDR1 as KGHSH and CDR2 as LQKENI. Trimming stripped 6 bases from V and 4 bases from J, with 9 bases between. The CDR3 covers 12 residues.

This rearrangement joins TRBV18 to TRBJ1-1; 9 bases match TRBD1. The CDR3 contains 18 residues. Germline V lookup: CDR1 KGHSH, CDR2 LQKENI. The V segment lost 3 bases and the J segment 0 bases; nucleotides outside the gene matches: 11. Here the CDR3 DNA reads TGTGCCAGCTCACCTACTACAGGGGGCACGGCCATGAACACTGAAGCTTTCTTT. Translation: CASSPTTGGTAMNTEAFF.

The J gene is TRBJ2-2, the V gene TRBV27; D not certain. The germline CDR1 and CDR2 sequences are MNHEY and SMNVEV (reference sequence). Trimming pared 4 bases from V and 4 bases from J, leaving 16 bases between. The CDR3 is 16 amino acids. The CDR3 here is CASSSANKLGTGELFF. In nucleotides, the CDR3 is TGTGCCAGCAGTTCCGCCAACAAACTCGGCACCGGGGAGCTGTTTTTT.

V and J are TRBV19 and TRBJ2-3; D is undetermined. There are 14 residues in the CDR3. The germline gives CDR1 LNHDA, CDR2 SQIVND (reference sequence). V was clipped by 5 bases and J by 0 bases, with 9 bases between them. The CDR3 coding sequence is TGTGCCAGTAGTGCACTGGAAAGCACAGATACGCAGTATTTT. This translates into CASSALESTDTQYF.

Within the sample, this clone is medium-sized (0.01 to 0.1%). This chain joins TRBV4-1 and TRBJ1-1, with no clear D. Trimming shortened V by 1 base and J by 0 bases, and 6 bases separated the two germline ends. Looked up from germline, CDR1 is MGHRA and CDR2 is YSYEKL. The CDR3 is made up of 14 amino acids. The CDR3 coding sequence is TGCGCCAGCAGCCAAGTTACCGTGAACACTGAAGCTTTCTTT. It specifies CASSQVTVNTEAFF.

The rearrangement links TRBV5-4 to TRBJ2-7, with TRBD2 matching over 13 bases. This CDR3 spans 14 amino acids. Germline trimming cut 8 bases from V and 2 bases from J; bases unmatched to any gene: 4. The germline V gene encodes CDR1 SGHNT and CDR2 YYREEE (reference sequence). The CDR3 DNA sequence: TGTGCCAGTCGACTAGCGGGAGGTCCCTACGAGCAGTACTTC. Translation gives CASRLAGGPYEQYF.

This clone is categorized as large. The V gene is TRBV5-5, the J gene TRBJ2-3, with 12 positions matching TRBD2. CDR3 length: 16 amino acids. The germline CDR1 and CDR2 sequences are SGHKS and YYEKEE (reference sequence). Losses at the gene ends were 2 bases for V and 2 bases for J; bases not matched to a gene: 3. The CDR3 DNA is TGTGCCAGCAGCTTAAGGACTAGCGGGACCACAGATACGCAGTATTTT. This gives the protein CASSLRTSGTTDTQYF.

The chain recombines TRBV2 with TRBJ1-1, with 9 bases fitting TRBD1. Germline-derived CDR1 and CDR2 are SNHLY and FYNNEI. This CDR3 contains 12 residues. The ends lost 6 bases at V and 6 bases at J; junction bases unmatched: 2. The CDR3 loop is CASRNRGPEAFF. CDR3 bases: TGTGCCAGCAGGAACAGGGGGCCTGAAGCTTTCTTT. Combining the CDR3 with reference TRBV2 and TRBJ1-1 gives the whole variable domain EPEVTQTPSHQVTQMGQEVILRCVPISNHLYFYWYRQILGQKVEFLVSFYNNEISEKSEIFDDQFSVERPDGSNFTLKIRSTKLEDSAMYFCASRNRGPEAFFGQGTRLTVV.

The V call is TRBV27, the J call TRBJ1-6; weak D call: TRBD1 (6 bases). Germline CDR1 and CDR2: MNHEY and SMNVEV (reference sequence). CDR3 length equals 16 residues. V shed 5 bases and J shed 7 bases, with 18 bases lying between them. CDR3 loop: CASSMRTDDLNSPLHF. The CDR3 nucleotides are TGTGCCAGCAGTATGCGGACAGATGATTTGAATTCACCCCTCCACTTT.

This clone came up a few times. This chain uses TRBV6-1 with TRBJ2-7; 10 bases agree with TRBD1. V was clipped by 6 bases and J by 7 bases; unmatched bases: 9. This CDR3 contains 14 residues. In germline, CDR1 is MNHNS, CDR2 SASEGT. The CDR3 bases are TGTGCCAGCAGACTCGGGACAGGGGTCGGAGAGCAGTACTTC. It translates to CASRLGTGVGEQYF.

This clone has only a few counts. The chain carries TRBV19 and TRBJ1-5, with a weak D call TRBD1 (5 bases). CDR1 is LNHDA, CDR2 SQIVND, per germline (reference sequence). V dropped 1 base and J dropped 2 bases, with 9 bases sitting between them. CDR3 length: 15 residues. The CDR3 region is CASSIGRVGNQPQHF. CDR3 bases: TGTGCCAGTAGTATAGGCAGGGTTGGCAATCAGCCCCAGCATTTT.

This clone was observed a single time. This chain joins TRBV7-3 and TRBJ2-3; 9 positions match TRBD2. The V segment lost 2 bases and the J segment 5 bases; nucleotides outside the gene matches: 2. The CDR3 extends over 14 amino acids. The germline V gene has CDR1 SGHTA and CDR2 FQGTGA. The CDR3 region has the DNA TGTGCCAGCAGCTTATTAGCGGGGGAAGATACGCAGTATTTT. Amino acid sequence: CASSLLAGEDTQYF.

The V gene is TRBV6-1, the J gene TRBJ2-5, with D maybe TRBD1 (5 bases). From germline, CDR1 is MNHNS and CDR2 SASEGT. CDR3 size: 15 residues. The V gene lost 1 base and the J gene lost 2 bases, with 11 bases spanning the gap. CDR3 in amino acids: CASSEDGAVQETQYF. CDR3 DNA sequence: TGTGCCAGCAGTGAAGATGGGGCGGTACAAGAGACCCAGTACTTC.

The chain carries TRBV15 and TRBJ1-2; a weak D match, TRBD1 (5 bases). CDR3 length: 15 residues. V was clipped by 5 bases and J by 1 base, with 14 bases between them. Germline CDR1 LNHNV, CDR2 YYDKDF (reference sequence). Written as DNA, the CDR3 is TGTGCCACCAGCCCCGTAGACAGAAATAACTATGGCTACACCTTC. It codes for CATSPVDRNNYGYTF.

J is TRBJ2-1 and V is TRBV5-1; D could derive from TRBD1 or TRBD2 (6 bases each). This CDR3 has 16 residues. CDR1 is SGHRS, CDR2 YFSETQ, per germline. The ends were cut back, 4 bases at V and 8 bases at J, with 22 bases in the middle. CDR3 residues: CASSIGPGGRGDEQFF. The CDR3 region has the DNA TGCGCCAGCAGCATCGGGCCGGGCGGAAGGGGGGATGAGCAGTTCTTC. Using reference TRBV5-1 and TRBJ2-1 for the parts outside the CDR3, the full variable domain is KAGVTQTPRYLIKTRGQQVTLSCSPISGHRSVSWYQQTPGQGLQFLFEYFSETQRNKGNFPGRFSGRQFSNSRSEMNVSTLELGDSALYLCASSIGPGGRGDEQFFGPGTRLTVL.

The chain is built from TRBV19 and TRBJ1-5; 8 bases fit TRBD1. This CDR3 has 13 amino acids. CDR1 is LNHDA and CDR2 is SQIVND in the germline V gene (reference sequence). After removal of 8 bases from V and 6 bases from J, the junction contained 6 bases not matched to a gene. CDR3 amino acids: CASEDRDRQPQHF. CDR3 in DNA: TGTGCCAGTGAGGACAGGGATCGTCAGCCCCAGCATTTT.

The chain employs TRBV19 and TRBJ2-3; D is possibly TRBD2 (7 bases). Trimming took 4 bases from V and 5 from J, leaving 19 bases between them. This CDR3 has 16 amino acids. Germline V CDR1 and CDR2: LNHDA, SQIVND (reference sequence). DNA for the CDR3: TGTGCCAGTAGTAGGGGAGGGGGGGCCATGGAAGATACGCAGTATTTT. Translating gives CASSRGGGAMEDTQYF.

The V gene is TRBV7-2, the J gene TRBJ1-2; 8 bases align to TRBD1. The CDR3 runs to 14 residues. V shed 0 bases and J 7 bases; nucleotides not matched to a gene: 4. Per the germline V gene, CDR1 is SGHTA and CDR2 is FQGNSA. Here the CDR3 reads CASSLAQGASGYTF. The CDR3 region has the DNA TGTGCCAGCAGCTTAGCTCAGGGGGCGAGTGGCTACACCTTC. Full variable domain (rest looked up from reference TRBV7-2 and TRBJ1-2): GAGVSQSPSNKVTEKGKDVELRCDPISGHTALYWYRQSLGQGLEFLIYFQGNSAPDKSGLPSDRFSAERTGGSVSTLTIQRTQQEDSAVYLCASSLAQGASGYTFGSGTRLTVV.

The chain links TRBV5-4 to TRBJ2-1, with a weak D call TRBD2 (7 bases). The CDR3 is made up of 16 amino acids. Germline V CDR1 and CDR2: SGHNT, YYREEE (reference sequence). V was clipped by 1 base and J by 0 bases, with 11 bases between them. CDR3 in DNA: TGTGCCAGCAGCTTGTTTGGGGGGGCCTCCTACAATGAGCAGTTCTTC. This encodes CASSLFGGASYNEQFF.